This TCR beta chain was documented in a study of cytomegalovirus exposure and HLA in healthy donors. Study-wide context: Earlier findings included about 120 million unique TCR beta sequences obtained from approximately 170 million T cells.

PCR was performed using 60 Vbeta and 13 Jbeta primers. In the authors' workflow: In a later analysis, 80 million to 100 million unique TCR beta chains included roughly 11 million shared by two or more donors. Assay: immunoSEQ multiplex PCR; the TCRdb copy retains only in-frame clones and omits some. The DNA was the basis for D and trimming; V, J and clone size are from that table. The sample lists 95,000 to 150,000 clones; around three quarters were seen once. Input material: PBMCs. This TCR came from a woman between 35 and 50 years old in good health and CMV-seronegative.

CDR3 bases: TGTGCCAGCAGCCGAGACACTGAAGCTTTCTTT. This sequence encodes CASSRDTEAFF. The chain carries TRBV7-8 and TRBJ1-1; D is unclear. Germline CDR1 is SGHVS and CDR2 is FQNEAQ. Trimming took off 5 bases at V and 3 bases at J, with 4 bases between the two ends. The CDR3 is made up of 11 amino acids.